The present TCR beta chain was sequenced within a study of T cell clusters in autoimmune cytopenias. CDR3 length: 12 amino acids. Looked up from germline, CDR1 is LNHNV and CDR2 is YYDKDF (reference sequence). Study-wide results and limits: The T cell clusters came from computational analysis alone and lack functional validation.

Note on this clonotype: Its antigen is not known.

One tube held mixed TRB-A and TRB-B primer pools for touch-down PCR. No DNA is given; TCRdb re-called the multiplex PCR reads and lists each CDR3 protein once. This table holds 9,500 to 15,000 distinct CDR3 sequences. Roughly 38,000 genome equivalents of blood DNA were amplified for TRB. The data also belong to a second study, concerning T cell repertoires in aging, cancer and after chemotherapy. That source notes: Repeat sampling of healthy donors over several months to years showed clear clonal overlap. Untreated cancer patients had significantly lower blood TCR diversity than age-matched healthy donors. In cancer patients, declining TCR diversity with age involved lost richness and lost evenness.

This clonotype originated in a human donor in good health. The source material was peripheral blood. The V and J genes are TRBV15 and TRBJ2-7. This CDR3 is CATSRDNYEQYF.